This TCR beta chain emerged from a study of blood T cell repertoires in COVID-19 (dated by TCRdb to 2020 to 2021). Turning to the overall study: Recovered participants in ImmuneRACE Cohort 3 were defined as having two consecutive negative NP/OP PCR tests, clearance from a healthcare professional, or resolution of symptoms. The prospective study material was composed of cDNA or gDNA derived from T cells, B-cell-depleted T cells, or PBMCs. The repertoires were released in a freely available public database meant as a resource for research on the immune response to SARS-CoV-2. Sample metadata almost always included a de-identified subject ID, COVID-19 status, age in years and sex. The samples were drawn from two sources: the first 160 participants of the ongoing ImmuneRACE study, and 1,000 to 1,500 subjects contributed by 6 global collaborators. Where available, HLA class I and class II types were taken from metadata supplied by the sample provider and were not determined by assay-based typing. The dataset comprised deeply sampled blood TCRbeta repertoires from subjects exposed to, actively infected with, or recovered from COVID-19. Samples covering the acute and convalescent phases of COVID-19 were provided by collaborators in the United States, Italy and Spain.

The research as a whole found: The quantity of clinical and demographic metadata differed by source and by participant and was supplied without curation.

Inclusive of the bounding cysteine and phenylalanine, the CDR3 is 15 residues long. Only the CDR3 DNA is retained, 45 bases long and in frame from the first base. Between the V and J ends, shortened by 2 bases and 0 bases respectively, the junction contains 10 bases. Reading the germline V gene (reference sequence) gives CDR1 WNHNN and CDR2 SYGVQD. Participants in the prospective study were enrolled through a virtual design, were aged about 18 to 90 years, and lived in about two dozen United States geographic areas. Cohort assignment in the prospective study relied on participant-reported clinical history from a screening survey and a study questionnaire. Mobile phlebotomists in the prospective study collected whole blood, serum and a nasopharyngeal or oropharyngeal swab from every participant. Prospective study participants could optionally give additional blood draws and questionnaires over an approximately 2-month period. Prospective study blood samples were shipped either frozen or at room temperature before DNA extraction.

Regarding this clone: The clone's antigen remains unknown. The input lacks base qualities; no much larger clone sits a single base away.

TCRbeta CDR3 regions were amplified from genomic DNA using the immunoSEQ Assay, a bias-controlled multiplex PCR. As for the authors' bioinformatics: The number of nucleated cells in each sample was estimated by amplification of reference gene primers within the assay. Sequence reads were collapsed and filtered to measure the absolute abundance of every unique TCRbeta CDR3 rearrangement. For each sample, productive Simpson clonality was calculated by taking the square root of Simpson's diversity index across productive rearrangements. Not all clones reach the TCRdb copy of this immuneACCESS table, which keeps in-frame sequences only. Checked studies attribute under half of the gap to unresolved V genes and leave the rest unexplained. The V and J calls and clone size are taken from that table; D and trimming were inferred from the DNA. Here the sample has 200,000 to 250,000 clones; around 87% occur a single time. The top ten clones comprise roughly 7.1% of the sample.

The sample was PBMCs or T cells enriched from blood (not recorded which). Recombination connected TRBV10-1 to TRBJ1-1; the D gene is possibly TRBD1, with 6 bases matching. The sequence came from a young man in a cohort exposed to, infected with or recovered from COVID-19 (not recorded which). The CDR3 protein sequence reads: CASSENAGVNTEAFF. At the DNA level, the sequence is TGCGCCAGCAGTGAGAACGCAGGGGTGAACACTGAAGCTTTCTTT.